Each of the 3 T cell receptor beta chains below was sequenced from the same sample in a study of control samples from healthy donors and cancer patients. Produced via immunoSEQ multiplex PCR; TCRdb's table is partial and in-frame only. The table has some 120,000 clones, about nine tenths seen once. Sequencing used blood. The source of these receptors is a man aged 35 to 55 in good health.

V usage is TRBV7-2 and J usage is TRBJ1-6; 7 bases align to TRBD1. CDR1 and CDR2 from the germline V gene are SGHTA and FQGNSA. V lost 6 bases and J lost 9; bases outside the gene matches: 5. The length of the CDR3 is 13 residues. CDR3 in amino acids: CASRTDRVSPLHF. The CDR3 DNA is TGTGCCAGCAGAACAGACAGGGTTTCACCCCTCCACTTT.

The J gene is TRBJ2-7, the V gene TRBV7-8, with 7 bases aligning to TRBD1. Germline CDR1 is SGHVS and CDR2 is FQNEAQ. This CDR3 is 17 amino acids long. With 6 bases clipped from V and 2 bases from J, the junction kept 16 bases outside the gene matches. The CDR3 bases are TGTGCCAGCAGTTTGTCACGATCCGGGACAGCCCCCTACGAGCAGTACTTC. Translation: CASSLSRSGTAPYEQYF.

V usage is TRBV25-1 and J usage is TRBJ1-2, with 10 bases fitting TRBD1. CDR1 and CDR2 from the germline V gene are MGHDK and SYGVNS. V gave up 0 bases and J gave up 9 bases; unmatched junction bases: 7. The CDR3 sequence is 15 residues long. The CDR3 DNA follows: TGTGCCAGCAGTGAATACCCAGACAGGGGGCGGAGCTACACCTTC. This translates into CASSEYPDRGRSYTF.